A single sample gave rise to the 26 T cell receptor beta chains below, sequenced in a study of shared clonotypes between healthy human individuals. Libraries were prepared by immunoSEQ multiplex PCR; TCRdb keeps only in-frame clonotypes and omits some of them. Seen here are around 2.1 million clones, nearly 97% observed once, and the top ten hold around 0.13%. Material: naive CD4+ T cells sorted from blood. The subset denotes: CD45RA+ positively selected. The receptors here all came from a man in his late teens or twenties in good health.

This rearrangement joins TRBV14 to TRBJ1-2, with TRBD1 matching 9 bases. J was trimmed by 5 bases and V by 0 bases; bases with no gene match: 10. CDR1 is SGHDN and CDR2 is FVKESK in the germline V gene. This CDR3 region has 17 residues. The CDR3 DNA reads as TGTGCCAGCAGCCAAGAAGAACGAACAGGGGGCGTGTATGGCTACACCTTC. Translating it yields CASSQEERTGGVYGYTF. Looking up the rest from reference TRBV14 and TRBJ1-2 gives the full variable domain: EAGVTQFPSHSVIEKGQTVTLRCDPISGHDNLYWYRRVMGKEIKFLLHFVKESKQDESGMPNNRFLAERTGGTYSTLKVQPAELEDSGVYFCASSQEERTGGVYGYTFGSGTRLTVV.

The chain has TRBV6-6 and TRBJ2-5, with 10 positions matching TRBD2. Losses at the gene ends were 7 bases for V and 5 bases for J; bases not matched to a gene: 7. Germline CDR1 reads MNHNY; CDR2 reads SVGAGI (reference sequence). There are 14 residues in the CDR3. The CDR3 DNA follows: TGTGCCAGCAAAAGCGGGGGGGCTCGGGAGACCCAGTACTTC. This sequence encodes CASKSGGARETQYF.

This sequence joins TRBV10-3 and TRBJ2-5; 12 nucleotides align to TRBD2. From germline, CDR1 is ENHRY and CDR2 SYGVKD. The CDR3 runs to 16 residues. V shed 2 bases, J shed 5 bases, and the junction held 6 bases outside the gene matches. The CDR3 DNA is TGTGCCATCAGTGAGACTAGCGGGGGGTACGTGGAGACCCAGTACTTC. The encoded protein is CAISETSGGYVETQYF.

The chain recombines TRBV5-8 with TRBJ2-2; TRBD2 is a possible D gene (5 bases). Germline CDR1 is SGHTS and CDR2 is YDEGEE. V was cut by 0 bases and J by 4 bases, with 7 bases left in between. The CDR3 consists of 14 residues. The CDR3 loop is CASSLGLSTGELFF. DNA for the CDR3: TGTGCCAGCAGCTTGGGACTATCCACCGGGGAGCTGTTTTTT.

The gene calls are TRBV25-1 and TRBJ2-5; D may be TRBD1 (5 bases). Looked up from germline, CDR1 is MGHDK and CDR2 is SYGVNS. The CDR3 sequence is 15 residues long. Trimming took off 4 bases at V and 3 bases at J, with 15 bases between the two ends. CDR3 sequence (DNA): TGTGCCAGCAGTGTACTCGAGACAGTTAAAGAGACCCAGTACTTC. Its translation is CASSVLETVKETQYF.

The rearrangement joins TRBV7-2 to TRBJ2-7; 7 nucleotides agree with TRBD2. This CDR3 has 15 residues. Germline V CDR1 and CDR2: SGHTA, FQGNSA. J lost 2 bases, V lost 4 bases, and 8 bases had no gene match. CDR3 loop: CASSSAAAGAYEQYF. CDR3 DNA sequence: TGTGCCAGCAGCTCTGCAGCCGCGGGGGCCTACGAGCAGTACTTC. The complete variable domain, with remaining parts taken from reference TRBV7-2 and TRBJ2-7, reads GAGVSQSPSNKVTEKGKDVELRCDPISGHTALYWYRQSLGQGLEFLIYFQGNSAPDKSGLPSDRFSAERTGGSVSTLTIQRTQQEDSAVYLCASSSAAAGAYEQYFGPGTRLTVT.

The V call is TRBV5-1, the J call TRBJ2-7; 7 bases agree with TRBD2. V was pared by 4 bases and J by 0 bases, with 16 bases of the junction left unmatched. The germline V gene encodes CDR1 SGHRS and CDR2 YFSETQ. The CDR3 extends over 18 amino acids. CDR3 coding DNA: TGCGCCAGCAGCCCAAGACTGATACCAGCGGGAAGCTCCTACGAGCAGTACTTC. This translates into CASSPRLIPAGSSYEQYF.

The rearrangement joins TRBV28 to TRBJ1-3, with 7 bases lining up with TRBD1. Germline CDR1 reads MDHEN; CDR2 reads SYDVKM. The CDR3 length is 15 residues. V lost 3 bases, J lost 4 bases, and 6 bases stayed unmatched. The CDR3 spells CASSLTAGGGNTIYF. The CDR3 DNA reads TGTGCCAGCAGTTTGACCGCAGGGGGAGGAAACACCATATATTTT.

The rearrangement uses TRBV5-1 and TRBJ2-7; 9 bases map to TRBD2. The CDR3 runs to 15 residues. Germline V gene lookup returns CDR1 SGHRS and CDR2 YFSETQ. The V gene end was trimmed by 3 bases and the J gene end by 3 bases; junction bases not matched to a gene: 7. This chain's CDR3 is CASSSLGTSNYEQYF. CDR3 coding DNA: TGCGCCAGCAGCTCATTGGGGACTAGCAACTACGAGCAGTACTTC.

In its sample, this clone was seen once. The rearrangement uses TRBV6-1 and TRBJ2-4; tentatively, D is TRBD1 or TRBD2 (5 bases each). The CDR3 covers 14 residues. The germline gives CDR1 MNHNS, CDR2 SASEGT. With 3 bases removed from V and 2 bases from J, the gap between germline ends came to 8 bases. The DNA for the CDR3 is TGTGCCAGCAGTGAGAGGGGCCCCAAAAACATTCAGTACTTC. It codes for CASSERGPKNIQYF.

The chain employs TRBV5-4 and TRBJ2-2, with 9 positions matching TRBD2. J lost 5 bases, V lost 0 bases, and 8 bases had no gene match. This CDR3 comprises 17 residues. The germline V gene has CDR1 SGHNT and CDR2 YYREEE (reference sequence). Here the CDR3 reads CASSLDSGGPGTGELFF. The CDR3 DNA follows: TGTGCCAGCAGCTTGGATAGCGGGGGTCCCGGGACCGGGGAGCTGTTTTTT.

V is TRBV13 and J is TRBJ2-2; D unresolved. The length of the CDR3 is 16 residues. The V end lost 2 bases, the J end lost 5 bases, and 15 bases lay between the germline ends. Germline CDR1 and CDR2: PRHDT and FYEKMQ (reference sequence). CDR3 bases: TGTGCCAGCAGCTTACCCCGCCTCGGAAGTACCGGGGAGCTGTTTTTT. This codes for CASSLPRLGSTGELFF.

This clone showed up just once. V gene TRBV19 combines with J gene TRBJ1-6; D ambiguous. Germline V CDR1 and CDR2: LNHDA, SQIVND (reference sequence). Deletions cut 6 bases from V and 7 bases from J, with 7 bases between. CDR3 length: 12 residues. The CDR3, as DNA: TGTGCCAGTAGACAGTCCAATTCACCCCTCCACTTT. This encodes CASRQSNSPLHF. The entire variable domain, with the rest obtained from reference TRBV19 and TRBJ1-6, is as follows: DGGITQSPKYLFRKEGQNVTLSCEQNLNHDAMYWYRQDPGQGLRLIYYSQIVNDFQKGDIAEGYSVSREKKESFPLTVTSAQKNPTAFYLCASRQSNSPLHFGNGTRLTVT.

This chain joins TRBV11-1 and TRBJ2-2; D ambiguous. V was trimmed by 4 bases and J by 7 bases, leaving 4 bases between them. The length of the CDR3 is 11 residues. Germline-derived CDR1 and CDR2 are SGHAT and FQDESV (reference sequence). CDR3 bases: TGTGCCAGCAGCTCTTTCGGGGAGCTGTTTTTT. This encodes CASSSFGELFF.

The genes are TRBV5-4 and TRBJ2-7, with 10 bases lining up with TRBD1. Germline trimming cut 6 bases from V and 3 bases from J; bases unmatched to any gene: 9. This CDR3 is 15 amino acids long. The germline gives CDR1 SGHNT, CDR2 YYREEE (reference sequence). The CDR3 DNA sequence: TGTGCCAGCACTAGCTGGACAGGGGGGAACTACGAGCAGTACTTC. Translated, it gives CASTSWTGGNYEQYF. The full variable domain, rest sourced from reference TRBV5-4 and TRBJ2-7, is ETGVTQSPTHLIKTRGQQVTLRCSSQSGHNTVSWYQQALGQGPQFIFQYYREEENGRGNFPPRFSGLQFPNYSSELNVNALELDDSALYLCASTSWTGGNYEQYFGPGTRLTVT.

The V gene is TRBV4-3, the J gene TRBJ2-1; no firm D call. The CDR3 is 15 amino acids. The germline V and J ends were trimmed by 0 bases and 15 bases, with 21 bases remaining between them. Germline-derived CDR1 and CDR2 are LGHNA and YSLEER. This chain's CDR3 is CASSQDWNSPAARFF. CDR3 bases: TGCGCCAGCAGCCAAGATTGGAACTCCCCGGCCGCGAGGTTCTTC.

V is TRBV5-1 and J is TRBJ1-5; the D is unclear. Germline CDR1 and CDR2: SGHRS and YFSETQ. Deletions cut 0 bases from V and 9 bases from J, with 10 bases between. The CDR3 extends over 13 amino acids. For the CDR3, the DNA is TGCGCCAGCAGCTTGGAGGGCGCCGGGCCCCAGCATTTT. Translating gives CASSLEGAGPQHF.

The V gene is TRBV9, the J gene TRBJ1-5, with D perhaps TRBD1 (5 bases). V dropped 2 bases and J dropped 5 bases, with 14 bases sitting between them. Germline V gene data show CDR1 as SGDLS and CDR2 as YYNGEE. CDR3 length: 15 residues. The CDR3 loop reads CASSVHWGTDQPQHF. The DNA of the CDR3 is TGTGCCAGCAGCGTCCATTGGGGGACGGATCAGCCCCAGCATTTT.

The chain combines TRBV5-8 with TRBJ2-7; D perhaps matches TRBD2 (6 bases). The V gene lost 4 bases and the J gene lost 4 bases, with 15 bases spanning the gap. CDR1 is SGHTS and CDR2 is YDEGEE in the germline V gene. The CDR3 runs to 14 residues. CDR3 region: CASSPRRGRYEQYF. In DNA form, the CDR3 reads TGTGCCAGCAGCCCAAGGAGGGGCAGATACGAGCAGTACTTC. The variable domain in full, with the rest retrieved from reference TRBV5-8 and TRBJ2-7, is EAGVTQSPTHLIKTRGQQATLRCSPISGHTSVYWYQQALGLGLQFLLWYDEGEERNRGNFPPRFSGRQFPNYSSELNVNALELEDSALYLCASSPRRGRYEQYFGPGTRLTVT.

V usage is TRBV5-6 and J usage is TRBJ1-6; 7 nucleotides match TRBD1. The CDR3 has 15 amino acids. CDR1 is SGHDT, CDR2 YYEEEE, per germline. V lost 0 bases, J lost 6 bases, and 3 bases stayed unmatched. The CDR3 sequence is CASSLAGQANSPLHF. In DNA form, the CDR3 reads TGTGCCAGCAGCTTGGCCGGACAGGCTAATTCACCCCTCCACTTT.

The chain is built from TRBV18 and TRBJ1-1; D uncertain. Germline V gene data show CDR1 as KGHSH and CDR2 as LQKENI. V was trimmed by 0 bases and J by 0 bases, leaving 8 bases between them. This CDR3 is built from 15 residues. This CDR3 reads CASSPPIQMNTEAFF. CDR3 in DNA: TGTGCCAGCTCACCACCGATACAGATGAACACTGAAGCTTTCTTT.

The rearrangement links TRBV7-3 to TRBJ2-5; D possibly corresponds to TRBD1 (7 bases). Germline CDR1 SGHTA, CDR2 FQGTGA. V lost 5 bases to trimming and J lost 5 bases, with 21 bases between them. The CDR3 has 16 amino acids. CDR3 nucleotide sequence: TGTGCCAGCAGCCAGGGGGACTCCAACAACCGGGAGACCCAGTACTTC. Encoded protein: CASSQGDSNNRETQYF.

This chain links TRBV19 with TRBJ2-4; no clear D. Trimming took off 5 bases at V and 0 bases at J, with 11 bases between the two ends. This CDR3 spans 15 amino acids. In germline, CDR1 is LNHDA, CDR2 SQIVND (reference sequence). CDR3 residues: CASSETHLAKNIQYF. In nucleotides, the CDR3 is TGTGCCAGTAGTGAGACCCACCTAGCCAAAAACATTCAGTACTTC.

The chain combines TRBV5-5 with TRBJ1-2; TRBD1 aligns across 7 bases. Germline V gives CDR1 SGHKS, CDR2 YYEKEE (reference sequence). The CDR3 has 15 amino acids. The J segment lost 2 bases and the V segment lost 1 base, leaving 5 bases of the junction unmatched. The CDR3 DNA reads TGTGCCAGCAGCTTGTACAGGGGTGCCAACTATGGCTACACCTTC. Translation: CASSLYRGANYGYTF.

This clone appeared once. CDR3 sequence (DNA): TGTGCCAGCTCACCTTCGACAGGGGCCTCCTACGAGCAGTACTTC. Amino acids: CASSPSTGASYEQYF. The rearrangement joins TRBV18 to TRBJ2-7; 8 bases agree with TRBD1. The CDR3 totals 15 residues. The junction had 4 bases not matched to a gene; V was cut back by 3 bases and J by 0 bases. Germline V gene lookup returns CDR1 KGHSH and CDR2 LQKENI. The whole variable domain, filled in from reference TRBV18 and TRBJ2-7, reads NAGVMQNPRHLVRRRGQEARLRCSPMKGHSHVYWYRQLPEEGLKFMVYLQKENIIDESGMPKERFSAEFPKEGPSILRIQQVVRGDSAAYFCASSPSTGASYEQYFGPGTRLTVT.

The DNA of the CDR3 is TGTGCCAGCAGGAGAGAAGCGGTCCAAGAGACCCAGTACTTC. As protein: CASRREAVQETQYF. The chain carries TRBV2 and TRBJ2-5, with a weak D call TRBD2 (5 bases). In germline, CDR1 is SNHLY, CDR2 FYNNEI. This CDR3 region has 14 residues. Trimming shortened V by 6 bases and J by 1 base, and 12 bases separated the two germline ends.